The 25 T cell receptor beta chains below were found in one sample sequenced in a study of T-cell memory formation after mild COVID-19. TCRdb itself ran the 5' RACE reads through MiXCR, one entry per CDR3 protein. Of 190,000 or so distinct CDR3 sequences listed, roughly 10% are singletons. Sequences were obtained from PBMCs or a T cell subset sorted from them (not recorded which). The receptors shown here come from a man younger than 35 who had mild COVID-19 (a few samples of this study predate the infection). Cell type and time point are not known.

This clonotype was observed a handful of times. This sequence joins TRBV20-1 and TRBJ2-2; possible D gene TRBD1, 5 bases. The ends were cut back, 5 bases at V and 4 bases at J, with 14 bases in the middle. The germline gives CDR1 DFQATT, CDR2 SNEGSKA (reference sequence). The length of the CDR3 is 14 residues. The CDR3: CSAVQGSTTGELFF. DNA for the CDR3: TGCAGTGCTGTTCAGGGCTCGACCACCGGGGAGCTGTTTTTT.

The sample holds a few counts of this clonotype. The genes are TRBV6-6 and TRBJ1-5, with 10 bases lining up with TRBD1. From germline, CDR1 is MNHNY and CDR2 SVGAGI (reference sequence). V shed 2 bases and J 4 bases; nucleotides not matched to a gene: 8. The CDR3 has 17 amino acids. CDR3 sequence reads: CASSYEAGTGANQPQHF. The CDR3 DNA follows: TGTGCCAGCAGTTACGAAGCCGGGACAGGGGCTAATCAGCCCCAGCATTTT.

V is TRBV7-2 and J is TRBJ1-2, with a weak D call TRBD1 (5 bases). Deletions cut 1 base from V and 1 base from J, with 7 bases between. Looked up from germline, CDR1 is SGHTA and CDR2 is FQGNSA. CDR3 size: 14 residues. This CDR3 reads CASSLVRVNYGYTF. The DNA for the CDR3 is TGTGCCAGCAGCTTAGTCAGGGTTAACTATGGCTACACCTTC.

The chain combines TRBV7-2 with TRBJ1-5; TRBD1 aligns across 7 bases. CDR3 length equals 14 residues. CDR1 and CDR2 from the germline V gene are SGHTA and FQGNSA. V lost 5 bases, J lost 4 bases, and 5 bases stayed unmatched. CDR3 protein: CASSQDRPNQPQHF. Written as DNA, the CDR3 is TGTGCCAGCAGCCAGGACAGGCCAAATCAGCCCCAGCATTTT.

V gene TRBV5-1 combines with J gene TRBJ1-5; D is unclear. Germline-derived CDR1 and CDR2 are SGHRS and YFSETQ. Trimming left V 0 bases short and J 7 bases short, with 11 bases between. This CDR3 contains 14 residues. CDR3 sequence reads: CASSLDGVRQPQHF. The CDR3 nucleotides read TGCGCCAGCAGCTTGGACGGGGTTAGGCAGCCCCAGCATTTT.

This clonotype appeared a few times. CDR3 DNA sequence: TGCGCCAGCAGCTTGCCCGGGACAGGGGACGGCTACACCTTC. It translates to CASSLPGTGDGYTF. This chain joins TRBV5-1 and TRBJ1-2; 10 bases agree with TRBD1. This CDR3 is built from 14 residues. Unmatched junction bases numbered 5, after V lost 1 base and J lost 8 bases. The germline V gene has CDR1 SGHRS and CDR2 YFSETQ.

The rearrangement links TRBV5-1 to TRBJ2-5; 11 nucleotides align to TRBD2. Germline assignment: CDR1 SGHRS and CDR2 YFSETQ. The CDR3 consists of 14 residues. V shed 4 bases, J shed 3 bases, and the junction held 2 bases outside the gene matches. The CDR3 coding sequence is TGCGCCAGCAGCGGGGGACTAGCGGAAGAGACCCAGTACTTC. It codes for CASSGGLAEETQYF.

The genes are TRBV7-8 and TRBJ2-2, with D hard to call. The V gene's germline CDR1 is SGHVS and CDR2 FQNEAQ. CDR3 size: 16 residues. The ends were cut back, 2 bases at V and 0 bases at J, with 10 bases in the middle. As DNA, the CDR3 is TGTGCCAGCAGCTTACGTAGGGTGCCGAACACCGGGGAGCTGTTTTTT. It encodes CASSLRRVPNTGELFF. The full variable domain, with the rest looked up from reference TRBV7-8 and TRBJ2-2, is GAGVSQSPRYKVAKRGQDVALRCDPISGHVSLFWYQQALGQGPEFLTYFQNEAQLDKSGLPSDRFFAERPEGSVSTLKIQRTQQEDSAVYLCASSLRRVPNTGELFFGEGSRLTVL.

The CDR3 sequence: CASSLSTEETQYF. DNA of the CDR3: TGTGCCAGCAGCTTATCTACCGAAGAGACCCAGTACTTC. The V call is TRBV7-3, the J call TRBJ2-5; no reliable D call. CDR1 and CDR2 (germline): SGHTA, FQGTGA. The CDR3 is 13 amino acids. Trimming shortened V by 2 bases and J by 3 bases, and 7 bases separated the two germline ends.

In its sample, this clonotype was seen many times. The chain joins TRBV4-3 to TRBJ2-2; a weak D match, TRBD2 (6 bases). The CDR3 spans 14 residues. Per germline, CDR1 LGHNA and CDR2 YSLEER. Trimming shortened V by 8 bases and J by 7 bases, and 17 bases separated the two germline ends. The CDR3 here is CASGTPVGGGELFF. In nucleotides, the CDR3 is TGCGCCAGCGGAACCCCAGTCGGGGGCGGGGAGCTGTTTTTT.

The chain carries TRBV11-1 and TRBJ2-1; TRBD1 matches 7 bases. Germline loops: CDR1 SGHAT, CDR2 FQDESV (reference sequence). The trim removed 5 bases at V and 9 bases at J, leaving 10 bases unmatched. The CDR3 loop spans 14 amino acids. The CDR3 DNA follows: TGTGCCAGCAGCGACCGGGACAGTTCGCGTGAGCAGTTCTTC. Translated: CASSDRDSSREQFF.

This clonotype has just a few counts. V is TRBV18 and J is TRBJ2-3; D gene uncertain. The CDR3 covers 14 residues. CDR1 and CDR2 from the germline V gene are KGHSH and LQKENI. The V and J ends lost 5 bases and 1 base respectively, with 10 bases between them. The chain's CDR3 is CASSYYVGTDTQYF. Written as DNA, the CDR3 is TGTGCCAGCTCATACTACGTGGGCACAGATACGCAGTATTTT.

This clonotype has just a few counts. The rearrangement uses TRBV25-1 and TRBJ1-5, with TRBD1 identical over 7 bases. The length of the CDR3 is 16 residues. Trimming removed 3 bases from V and 0 bases from J; junction bases left unmatched: 5. Per the germline V gene, CDR1 is MGHDK and CDR2 is SYGVNS. CDR3 region: CASSDGRQGSNQPQHF. CDR3 nucleotide sequence: TGTGCCAGCAGTGATGGGCGACAGGGTAGCAATCAGCCCCAGCATTTT.

In this sample, this clonotype turned up a few times. The CDR3 bases are TGTGCCAGCAGTCCCTGGAGTGAGGGAGATACGCAGTATTTT. Translating it yields CASSPWSEGDTQYF. The chain has TRBV25-1 and TRBJ2-3; tentative D call: TRBD2 (5 bases). The V gene lost 5 bases and the J gene lost 5 bases, with 14 bases spanning the gap. Looked up from germline, CDR1 is MGHDK and CDR2 is SYGVNS. The CDR3 loop spans 14 amino acids.

A few counts support this clonotype. The genes are TRBV4-1 and TRBJ2-7, with D possibly matching TRBD2 (6 bases). This CDR3 region has 12 residues. Germline V gene data show CDR1 as MGHRA and CDR2 as YSYEKL. Trimming shortened V by 1 base and J by 9 bases, and 10 bases separated the two germline ends. This CDR3 reads CASSQGPGVQYF. CDR3 coding DNA: TGCGCCAGCAGCCAAGGACCGGGGGTGCAGTACTTC.

The gene calls are TRBV28 and TRBJ2-7, with 8 bases matching TRBD1. The ends lost 5 bases at V and 0 bases at J; junction bases unmatched: 3. Germline CDR1 reads MDHEN; CDR2 reads SYDVKM. This CDR3 spans 14 amino acids. This CDR3 is CASSRTGNSYEQYF. The CDR3 DNA follows: TGTGCCAGCAGTCGGACAGGGAACTCCTACGAGCAGTACTTC.

This chain uses TRBV13 with TRBJ1-3; TRBD1 is a possible D gene (5 bases). Germline assignment: CDR1 PRHDT and CDR2 FYEKMQ (reference sequence). The CDR3 spans 14 residues. The germline V and J ends were trimmed by 3 bases and 3 bases, with 9 bases remaining between them. DNA of the CDR3: TGTGCCAGCAGCTTTCTAGGGGTTGGAAACACCATATATTTT. Translated, it gives CASSFLGVGNTIYF.

This sequence joins TRBV5-1 and TRBJ1-2; 8 bases line up with TRBD1. Germline CDR1 SGHRS, CDR2 YFSETQ. With 1 base clipped from V and 5 bases from J, the junction kept 10 bases outside the gene matches. The CDR3 runs to 16 residues. The CDR3 loop reads CASSLFSGQGSYGYTF. CDR3 nucleotides: TGCGCCAGCAGCTTGTTTTCCGGACAGGGATCGTATGGCTACACCTTC.

The chain is built from TRBV6-6 and TRBJ1-4, with a tentative D call TRBD1 (5 bases). V shed 0 bases and J shed 5 bases, with 7 bases lying between them. Germline V CDR1 and CDR2: MNHNY, SVGAGI (reference sequence). There are 14 residues in the CDR3. The CDR3 reads CASSYSGLNEKLFF. In DNA form, the CDR3 reads TGTGCCAGCAGTTACTCGGGGCTAAATGAAAAACTGTTTTTT.

V and J are TRBV6-2 or TRBV6-3 and TRBJ2-1, with TRBD2 matching over 12 bases. CDR3 length: 15 residues. After removal of 7 bases from V and 9 bases from J, the junction contained 10 bases not matched to a gene. Germline V CDR1 and CDR2: MNHEY, SVGEGT. Written as DNA, the CDR3 is TGTGCCAGCAATAAAGGACTAGCGGGGCAACCTGAGCAGTTCTTC. As protein: CASNKGLAGQPEQFF.

This clonotype was recorded a few times. V usage is TRBV12-3 or TRBV12-4 and J usage is TRBJ1-2, with D possibly being TRBD1 (5 bases). Between the trimmed V and J ends, which lost 6 bases and 4 bases, there was a span of 18 bases. The CDR3 loop spans 15 amino acids. The DNA for the CDR3 is TGTGCCAGCAGCAGGGCCTCGCTTAGCCCCTATGGCTACACCTTC. Translation: CASSRASLSPYGYTF.

The V and J genes are TRBV29-1 and TRBJ2-7; D is possibly TRBD2 (7 bases). The germline V gene has CDR1 SQVTM and CDR2 ANQGSEA. The germline V and J ends were trimmed by 4 bases and 5 bases, with 24 bases remaining between them. The CDR3 is made up of 16 amino acids. CDR3 bases: TGCAGCGTTGCCCGAAGGGGGGGCAGGTCCTTAAACGAGCAGTACTTC. It is translated as CSVARRGGRSLNEQYF.

This clonotype turned up a few times. CDR3 loop: CASSSHKGRVSTDTQYF. The DNA of the CDR3 is TGTGCCAGCAGCTCGCACAAAGGACGGGTTAGCACAGATACGCAGTATTTT. The chain has TRBV7-2 and TRBJ2-3; D is unclear. CDR3 length equals 17 residues. Germline V gene sequence: CDR1 SGHTA, CDR2 FQGNSA. V lost 4 bases, J lost 0 bases, and 17 bases lay in between.

There are a few counts of this clonotype. The rearrangement links TRBV7-3 to TRBJ1-1; 7 nucleotides align to TRBD1. This CDR3 comprises 13 residues. The J segment lost 5 bases and the V segment lost 5 bases, leaving 5 bases of the junction unmatched. Germline V lookup: CDR1 SGHTA, CDR2 FQGTGA. The CDR3 nucleotides are TGTGCCAGCAGCGCTTCAGGGGGAACTGAAGCTTTCTTT. Its protein product is CASSASGGTEAFF.

This clonotype was detected ten times or more. The chain is built from TRBV11-2 and TRBJ2-4, with unresolved D. The CDR3 is made up of 12 amino acids. Germline assignment: CDR1 SGHAT and CDR2 FQNNGV. The V gene lost 5 bases and the J gene lost 6 bases, with 8 bases spanning the gap. The CDR3 DNA reads TGTGCCAGCAGCCCTACCTTAAACATTCAGTACTTC. Amino acids: CASSPTLNIQYF.